The count of the clone carrying this TCR beta chain is one. What it binds is unknown. This sample is part of a study of cytomegalovirus exposure and HLA in healthy donors. It was with 60 Vbeta and 13 Jbeta primers that the PCR ran. Libraries were prepared by immunoSEQ multiplex PCR; TCRdb keeps only in-frame clonotypes and omits some of them. Among 100,000 to 150,000 clones listed, over 60% were seen once. Findings and caveats of the study: The authors confirmed in vitro that three CMV-associated chains were specific for CMV antigens. Presence/absence analyses supposed approximately even sequencing depth among donors. A previous analysis found most TCR beta V segments productive roughly 87% or roughly 30% of the time.

All the people who gave samples were healthy bone marrow donors. The sample consisted of PBMCs. The TCR comes from a man younger than 35 in good health and CMV-seropositive.

The CDR3 region has the DNA TGTGCCAGCAACCCCTGGGGGCAGGGGGTTTACGAGCAGTACTTC. This translates into CASNPWGQGVYEQYF. The rearrangement links TRBV28 to TRBJ2-7, with TRBD1 matching over 7 bases. CDR3 length: 15 amino acids. Unmatched junction bases numbered 13, after V lost 7 bases and J lost 4 bases. The germline V gene encodes CDR1 MDHEN and CDR2 SYDVKM.